A single sample gave rise to the 17 T cell receptor beta chains below, sequenced in a study of CD8+ T cells in alopecia areata. The authors extracted RNA and reverse transcribed it into cDNA as the sequencing template. Profiling relied on immunoSEQ multiplex PCR, and the TCRdb table lists in-frame clones only, not all of them. Counted here are roughly 140,000 clones, around 49% occurring once; the ten biggest clones make up approximately 1%. This sample comprised CD4+ T cells sorted from blood, obtained at week 0. The origin of the receptors is a human donor with alopecia areata.

In this sample, this clone turned up a few times. The chain carries TRBV6-1 and TRBJ2-7; possibly TRBD1 or TRBD2 for D (5 bases each). Germline V lookup: CDR1 MNHNS, CDR2 SASEGT. Deletions cut 4 bases from V and 3 bases from J, with 13 bases between. The CDR3 is made up of 14 amino acids. CDR3 DNA sequence: TGTGCCAGCAGTGGCGAGGGGCCGCACTACGAGCAGTACTTC. Translating it yields CASSGEGPHYEQYF.

The chain uses TRBV30 and TRBJ1-4; D gene unclear. CDR3 length: 15 amino acids. Trimming cost V 2 bases and J 2 bases, with 12 bases left between them. In germline, CDR1 is GTSNPN, CDR2 SVGIG (reference sequence). The CDR3, as DNA: TGTGCCTGGAGTCGGATGCTGCAGACTAATGAAAAACTGTTTTTT. Amino acid sequence: CAWSRMLQTNEKLFF.

This clone was picked up a small number of times. This rearrangement joins TRBV30 to TRBJ2-3, with TRBD2 matching over 13 bases. The CDR3 extends over 17 amino acids. Germline-derived CDR1 and CDR2 are GTSNPN and SVGIG (reference sequence). The V and J ends lost 5 bases and 4 bases, in that order; junction bases with no gene match: 12. The CDR3 here is CAWGYRTSGRIPDTQYF. CDR3 nucleotides: TGTGCCTGGGGATATAGGACTAGCGGGAGAATACCAGATACGCAGTATTTT.

V usage is TRBV7-9 and J usage is TRBJ2-3, with D possibly called TRBD1 or TRBD2 (6 bases each). This CDR3 contains 17 residues. Germline V gene data show CDR1 as SEHNR and CDR2 as FQNEAQ (reference sequence). Trimming stripped 5 bases from V and 6 bases from J, with 24 bases between. CDR3 nucleotide sequence: TGTGCCAGCAGCCTCGGCAAAACCTCGGGGGCTTTGGATACGCAGTATTTT. Amino acids: CASSLGKTSGALDTQYF.

There are a few counts of this clone. The J gene is TRBJ2-7, the V gene TRBV16; D may be TRBD1 or TRBD2 (6 bases each). Germline CDR1 and CDR2: KGHSY and FQNENV. This CDR3 region has 16 residues. V lost 4 bases and J 3 bases, leaving 19 bases between the germline ends. As DNA, the CDR3 is TGTGCCAGCAGCCTCCCCCGGAGTAAGGGGGGCTACGAGCAGTACTTC. Translation gives CASSLPRSKGGYEQYF.

This clone was counted a single time. V is TRBV9 and J is TRBJ2-7; D assignment may be TRBD1 or TRBD2 (6 bases each). V was clipped by 4 bases and J by 4 bases, with 15 bases between them. CDR3 length equals 14 residues. Germline lookup yields CDR1 SGDLS and CDR2 YYNGEE. CDR3 sequence reads: CASSRDPGAYEQYF. The CDR3 DNA is TGTGCCAGCAGCAGGGACCCGGGGGCTTACGAGCAGTACTTC.

In its sample, this clone was seen once. The chain links TRBV30 to TRBJ1-4; D not resolved. This CDR3 region has 13 residues. Germline V gene data show CDR1 as GTSNPN and CDR2 as SVGIG (reference sequence). V lost 5 bases and J lost 0, with 7 bases in between. CDR3 protein: CAWEDATNEKLFF. In DNA, the CDR3 is TGTGCCTGGGAAGATGCAACTAATGAAAAACTGTTTTTT.

V gene TRBV19 combines with J gene TRBJ2-3, with 7 bases fitting TRBD1. The CDR3 is made up of 14 amino acids. CDR1 is LNHDA, CDR2 SQIVND, per germline (reference sequence). V lost 2 bases to trimming and J lost 3 bases; unmatched junction nucleotides: 2. CDR3 nucleotides: TGTGCCAGTAGTATACAGGGGGTTACAGATACGCAGTATTTT. It codes for CASSIQGVTDTQYF. The whole variable domain, remainder taken from reference TRBV19 and TRBJ2-3, is DGGITQSPKYLFRKEGQNVTLSCEQNLNHDAMYWYRQDPGQGLRLIYYSQIVNDFQKGDIAEGYSVSREKKESFPLTVTSAQKNPTAFYLCASSIQGVTDTQYFGPGTRLTVL.

This clone showed up just a few times. The V gene is TRBV30, the J gene TRBJ2-7; D gene ambiguous. V was shortened by 0 bases and J by 3 bases, with 18 bases between the two germline ends. Germline V gene sequence: CDR1 GTSNPN, CDR2 SVGIG (reference sequence). This CDR3 spans 16 amino acids. CDR3 residues: CAWSVRGGLRIYEQYF. The DNA for the CDR3 is TGTGCCTGGAGTGTACGAGGTGGGCTCCGGATCTACGAGCAGTACTTC.

This clone was detected a few times. The chain combines TRBV7-8 with TRBJ1-4; possible D gene TRBD1, 6 bases. Trimming pared 1 base from V and 7 bases from J, leaving 10 bases between. The CDR3 totals 14 residues. The V gene's germline CDR1 is SGHVS and CDR2 FQNEAQ. The CDR3 DNA follows: TGTGCCAGCAGCTTAGGGGGGCATGGTGAAAAACTGTTTTTT. This sequence encodes CASSLGGHGEKLFF.

This clone was found a few times. The chain couples TRBV11-2 to TRBJ2-1; D may be TRBD2 (5 bases). V lost 4 bases and J lost 0, with 13 bases in between. The CDR3 extends over 16 amino acids. The germline gives CDR1 SGHAT, CDR2 FQNNGV. The CDR3 coding sequence is TGTGCCAGCAGCTCCTACGGAGCGGACTCCTACAATGAGCAGTTCTTC. Protein sequence: CASSSYGADSYNEQFF.

In DNA, the CDR3 is TGTGCCAGCAGCCAACCTAGCCGCTTAGCAACGCAGTATTTT. Translating it yields CASSQPSRLATQYF. This chain connects TRBV14 to TRBJ2-3, with D maybe TRBD2 (5 bases). Deletions cut 2 bases from V and 9 bases from J, with 15 bases between. Germline V gives CDR1 SGHDN, CDR2 FVKESK. The CDR3 sequence is 14 residues long.

The chain recombines TRBV29-1 with TRBJ2-1, with D tentatively TRBD2 (5 bases). Germline lookup yields CDR1 SQVTM and CDR2 ANQGSEA. The CDR3 runs 16 residues. The V and J ends lost 1 base and 2 bases respectively, with 15 bases between them. CDR3 residues: CSVEGGGNKAYNEQFF. In DNA, the CDR3 is TGCAGCGTTGAAGGAGGAGGAAACAAAGCCTACAATGAGCAGTTCTTC.

The CDR3 here is CASSLGARDSYEQYF. CDR3 DNA sequence: TGTGCCAGCAGCCTCGGAGCGAGAGACTCCTACGAGCAGTACTTC. The chain has TRBV9 and TRBJ2-7; no firm D call. There are 15 residues in the CDR3. From germline, CDR1 is SGDLS and CDR2 YYNGEE. The V end lost 4 bases, the J end lost 0 bases, and 14 bases lay between the germline ends.

This clone was found a few times. The J gene is TRBJ2-7, the V gene TRBV19; 7 bases line up with TRBD2. The V gene end was trimmed by 2 bases and the J gene end by 2 bases; junction bases not matched to a gene: 6. Looked up from germline, CDR1 is LNHDA and CDR2 is SQIVND (reference sequence). The CDR3 is 15 amino acids. The DNA of the CDR3 is TGTGCCAGTAGTATAATTGGCGGGGGACCCTACGAGCAGTACTTC. Amino acids: CASSIIGGGPYEQYF.

The chain links TRBV30 to TRBJ1-1; no clear D. V dropped 4 bases and J dropped 1 base, with 13 bases sitting between them. The CDR3 sequence is 14 residues long. The germline V gene encodes CDR1 GTSNPN and CDR2 SVGIG (reference sequence). The DNA of the CDR3 is TGTGCCTGGACATCGGAGGGCCGGAACACTGAAGCTTTCTTT. It encodes CAWTSEGRNTEAFF.

This chain joins TRBV30 and TRBJ2-7; no reliable D call. The V gene lost 2 bases and the J gene lost 5 bases, with 10 bases spanning the gap. The germline CDR1 and CDR2 sequences are GTSNPN and SVGIG (reference sequence). The CDR3 runs to 12 residues. CDR3 sequence reads: CAWSQSSDEQYF. DNA for the CDR3: TGTGCCTGGAGTCAATCCTCGGACGAGCAGTACTTC.